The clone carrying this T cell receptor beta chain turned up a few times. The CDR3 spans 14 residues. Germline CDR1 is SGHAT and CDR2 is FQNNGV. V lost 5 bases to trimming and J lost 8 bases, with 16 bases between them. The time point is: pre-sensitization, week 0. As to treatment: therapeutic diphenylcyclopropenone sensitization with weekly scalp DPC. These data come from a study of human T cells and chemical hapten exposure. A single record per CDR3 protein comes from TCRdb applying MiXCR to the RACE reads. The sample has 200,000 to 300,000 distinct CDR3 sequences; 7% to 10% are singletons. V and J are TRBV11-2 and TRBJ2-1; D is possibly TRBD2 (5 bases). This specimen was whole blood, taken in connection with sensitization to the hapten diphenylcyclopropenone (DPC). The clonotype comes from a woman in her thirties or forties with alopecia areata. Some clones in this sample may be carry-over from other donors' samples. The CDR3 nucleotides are TGTGCCAGCAGCCGCACTACGTCCGGGGATGAGCAGTTCTTC. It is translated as CASSRTTSGDEQFF.